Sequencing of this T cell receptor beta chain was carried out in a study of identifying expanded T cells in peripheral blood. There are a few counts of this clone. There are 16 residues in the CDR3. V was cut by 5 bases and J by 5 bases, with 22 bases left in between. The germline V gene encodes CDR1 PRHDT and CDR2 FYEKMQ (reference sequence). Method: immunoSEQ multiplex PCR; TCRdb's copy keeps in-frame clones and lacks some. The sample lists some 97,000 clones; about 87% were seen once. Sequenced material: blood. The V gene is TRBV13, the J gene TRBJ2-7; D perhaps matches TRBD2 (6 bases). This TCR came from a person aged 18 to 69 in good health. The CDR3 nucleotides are TGTGCCAGCAGCCCGCGTCTGGGGAGGAGGGAAGACGAGCAGTACTTC. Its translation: CASSPRLGRREDEQYF.